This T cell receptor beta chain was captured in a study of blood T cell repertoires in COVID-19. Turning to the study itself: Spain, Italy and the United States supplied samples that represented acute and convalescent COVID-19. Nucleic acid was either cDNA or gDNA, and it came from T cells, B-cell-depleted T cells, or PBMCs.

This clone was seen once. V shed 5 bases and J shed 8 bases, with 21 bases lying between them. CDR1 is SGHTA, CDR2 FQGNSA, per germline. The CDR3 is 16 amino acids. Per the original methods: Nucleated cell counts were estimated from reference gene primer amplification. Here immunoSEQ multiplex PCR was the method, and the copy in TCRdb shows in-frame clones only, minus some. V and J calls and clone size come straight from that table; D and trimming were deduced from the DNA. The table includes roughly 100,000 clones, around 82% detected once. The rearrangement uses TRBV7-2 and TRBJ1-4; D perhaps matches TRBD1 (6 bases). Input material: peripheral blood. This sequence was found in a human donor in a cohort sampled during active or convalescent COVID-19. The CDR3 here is CASSLGGATEGEKLFF. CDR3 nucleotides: TGTGCCAGCAGCCTTGGGGGGGCAACTGAGGGAGAAAAACTGTTTTTT.